This T cell receptor beta chain originates from a study of blood T cell repertoires in COVID-19 (dated by TCRdb to the early 2020s). For the wider study: Samples from collaborators originated in the United States, Italy and Spain and spanned both the acute and convalescent phases of COVID-19. The samples were drawn from two sources: the first 160 participants of the ongoing ImmuneRACE study, and some 1,300 subjects contributed by 6 global collaborators. HLA class I and class II types, where available, came from metadata supplied by the sample provider rather than from assay-based typing. The repertoires were made available in a free public database intended to serve as a resource for research on the immune response to SARS-CoV-2. The dataset comprised deeply sampled blood TCRbeta repertoires from subjects exposed to, actively infected with, or recovered from COVID-19. Nearly every sample came with metadata listing a de-identified subject ID, COVID-19 status, age in years and sex. The prospective study material was composed of cDNA or gDNA derived from T cells, B-cell-depleted T cells, or PBMCs. Study-wide findings and limitations: Clinical and demographic metadata were provided uncurated, with the amount varying by source and participant.

TCRbeta CDR3 regions were amplified from genomic DNA by means of the immunoSEQ Assay, a bias-controlled multiplex PCR. As for the original processing: The number of nucleated cells in each sample was estimated from the amplification of reference gene primers within the assay. To quantify the absolute abundance of each unique TCRbeta CDR3 rearrangement, sequence reads were collapsed and filtered. Productive Simpson clonality was computed per sample as the square root of Simpson's diversity index over productive rearrangements. TCRdb retrieved this table from immuneACCESS and kept in-frame rearrangements only. Not all clones are present; in checked studies, unresolved V genes account for under half, and no reason is known for the remainder. Clonal size and the V and J genes are those of that table, whereas D and trimming came from the DNA. The sample data list almost 70,000 clones, and 88% of these were observed just once. 6% to 7% of the sample is held by the ten biggest clonotypes.

On this clone itself: Its target antigen remains unknown. Base qualities are not provided; no much larger clone lies one nucleotide away.

Collaborating institutions collected whole blood in K2EDTA tubes following their own protocols. For TCRbeta analysis, collaborators shipped samples as frozen whole blood, isolated PBMCs, or DNA extracted from either of those sample types. The germline V gene (reference sequence) provides CDR1 SGHNT and CDR2 YYREEE. The cysteine opens and the phenylalanine closes a CDR3 of 14 amino acids. The read is trimmed to its CDR3 DNA, 42 bases read in frame from base 1. The junction shows trimming of 4 bases on V and 5 bases on J, and the gene matches do not reach 6 bases of it. Input material: peripheral blood. This receptor was taken from a woman in her seventies with acute or convalescent COVID-19. This chain joins TRBV5-4 to TRBJ1-5; TRBD1 matches 7 bases in the middle. The base sequence is TGTGCCAGCAGCCCGGACAGGAACGATCAGCCCCAGCATTTT. Its protein reads: CASSPDRNDQPQHF.